This section outlines one T cell receptor beta chain sequence together with its context. Its antigen remains unidentified. Trimming shortened V by 5 bases and J by 7 bases, and 12 bases separated the two germline ends. Germline CDR1 is MNHNS and CDR2 is SASEGT. The CDR3 is made up of 13 amino acids. Pooling was applied to second doses at about 4 or about 12 weeks. The data were obtained in a study of T cell responses to AZD1222 COVID-19 vaccine. Overall study results and limits: Just six people given AZD1222 tested seropositive at baseline. After two AZD1222 doses, spike-specific TCR breadth and depth rose versus day 0. Across the whole spike, CD4 TCRs peaked at regions 160-218 and 743-854.

Produced via immunoSEQ multiplex PCR; TCRdb's table is partial and in-frame only. The sample shows about 110,000 clones, less than 95% of them seen only once. The chain employs TRBV6-1 and TRBJ1-5; D possibly corresponds to TRBD1 (6 bases). This sequence was found in an adult who received the AZD1222 COVID-19 vaccine. This specimen was peripheral blood, taken 28 days after the second AZD1222 dose. The DNA of the CDR3 is TGTGCCAGCAGTACCCGGACAGACCAGCCCCAGCATTTT. Amino acid sequence: CASSTRTDQPQHF.